This TCR beta chain was captured by sequencing in a study of early T cells in non-severe SARS-CoV-2 infection. The overall study: The study sequenced bulk RNA from unsorted whole blood, with chains unpaired. Study conclusions and caveats: The study's VDJdb matching favored anti-spike CD8 responses and missed private and CD4 specificities.

The J segment lost 7 bases and the V segment lost 4 bases, leaving 6 bases of the junction unmatched. Germline V gene data show CDR1 as SGHNT and CDR2 as YYREEE (reference sequence). The CDR3 loop spans 14 amino acids. Unique molecular identifiers were added to individual cDNA molecules. TCRdb reprocessed the 5' RACE reads via MiXCR and lists one record per CDR3 protein. The sample has around 26,000 distinct CDR3 sequences, 4.5% to 5.5% seen once. Of note for this clonotype: Its antigen is currently unknown.

The genes are TRBV5-4 and TRBJ1-4, with TRBD1 identical over 8 bases. Sequencing input: whole blood. The sequence derives from an adult who was a healthcare worker with PCR-confirmed SARS-CoV-2 infection or an uninfected control (not recorded which). The CDR3 sequence is CASSLDREGEKLFF. The CDR3 DNA is TGTGCCAGCAGCCTGGACAGGGAGGGTGAAAAACTGTTTTTT.